Sequencing of this T cell receptor beta chain was carried out in a study of Tregs in tolerant kidney transplant recipients. Whole-study findings and limits: The small number of patients limits these findings pending further validation.

This table comes from immunoSEQ multiplex PCR, and its TCRdb copy is limited to in-frame clones, with some not included. The sample lists tens of thousands of clones; 90% to 95% were seen once. Related graft donors supplied nonmyeloablative bone marrow transplants, and mixed chimerism was transient. As regards this clone: Its specificity is not known.

The clonotype was recovered from a human patient who received a combined kidney and bone marrow transplant. Some of the T cells might come from the graft donor. The specimen was CD4+ T cells from blood (PBMCs), collected 12 months after the transplant.

CDR3 residues: CAWSQPGTSGWAGELFF. The CDR3, as DNA: TGTGCCTGGAGTCAACCTGGGACTAGCGGTTGGGCCGGGGAGCTGTTTTTT. The rearrangement uses TRBV30 and TRBJ2-2, with 11 bases aligning to TRBD2. This CDR3 is built from 17 residues. The germline V gene has CDR1 GTSNPN and CDR2 SVGIG (reference sequence). V shed 2 bases, J shed 6 bases, and the junction held 11 bases outside the gene matches.